Listed below are T cell receptor beta chains from one sample, sequenced in a study of T cells in localized non-small cell lung cancer. The repertoire was sequenced with immunoSEQ multiplex PCR; TCRdb's copy has only in-frame clones and lacks some. The sample records around 53,000 clones, 80% being singletons. This sample comprised PBMCs, obtained before any cancer treatment. The receptors derive from a woman aged 35-70 years with stage II lung adenocarcinoma. Each CDR3 is given with its conserved first and last residue. D genes are given only for firm matches. Only part of the rows carry a size: once, few, many, or a class if the clone is expanded.

d_gene	v_gene	abundance	j_gene	CDR3aa	CDR3nt
-	TRBV10-3	-	TRBJ1-1	CAIARTVNTEAFF	TGTGCCATCGCCCGGACCGTTAACACTGAAGCTTTCTTT
TRBD1	TRBV6-5	-	TRBJ1-6	CASSSDRGNSPLHF	TGTGCCAGCAGTTCGGACAGGGGTAATTCACCCCTCCACTTT
-	TRBV7-9	-	TRBJ2-7	CASSLGQSFEQYF	TGTGCCAGCAGCTTAGGTCAGTCGTTCGAGCAGTACTTC
TRBD2	TRBV30	-	TRBJ2-3	CAWGLAGDTQYF	TGTGCCTGGGGACTAGCGGGAGATACGCAGTATTTT
TRBD2	TRBV5-1	-	TRBJ2-3	CASSLGGGLQGGTDTQYF	TGCGCCAGCAGCTTGGGCGGGGGACTCCAAGGTGGCACAGATACGCAGTATTTT
-	TRBV11-2	once	TRBJ1-2	CASSSDGQNRAGYTF	TGTGCCAGCAGCTCGGACGGCCAAAACAGAGCGGGCTACACCTTC
-	TRBV19	-	TRBJ1-2	CASSLNYGYTF	TGTGCCAGTAGTTTAAACTATGGCTACACCTTC
TRBD1	TRBV5-1	-	TRBJ1-1	CASSLDAGGGTEAFF	TGCGCCAGCAGCTTGGATGCAGGGGGCGGGACTGAAGCTTTCTTT
-	TRBV14	medium-sized	TRBJ1-2	CASSYSDRTYGYTF	TGTGCCAGCAGCTATTCAGACAGGACCTATGGCTACACCTTC
-	TRBV7-9	once	TRBJ1-5	CASNQPQHF	TGTGCCAGCAATCAGCCCCAGCATTTT
-	TRBV27	few	TRBJ1-2	CASRTLGAAPNYGYTF	TGTGCCAGCAGGACTTTGGGAGCGGCACCTAACTATGGCTACACCTTC
-	TRBV7-9	-	TRBJ2-1	CASSSNEQFF	TGTGCCAGCAGCTCCAATGAGCAGTTCTTC
-	TRBV10-1	-	TRBJ2-2	CATEGQNTGELFF	TGCGCCACAGAGGGACAGAACACCGGGGAGCTGTTTTTT
-	TRBV6-4	-	TRBJ1-1	CASSDNQGAEAFF	TGTGCCAGCAGTGACAATCAGGGCGCTGAAGCTTTCTTT
-	TRBV7-8	-	TRBJ1-5	CASSLGYQVQGYQPQHF	TGTGCCAGCAGCCTAGGGTACCAAGTACAGGGCTATCAGCCCCAGCATTTT
-	TRBV7-9	-	TRBJ1-4	CASSPLGEKLFF	TGTGCCAGCAGCCCCTTGGGTGAAAAACTGTTTTTT
-	TRBV13	-	TRBJ2-3	CASSRRGYWDGRGSGTDTQYF	TGTGCCAGCAGCCGGAGGGGCTACTGGGACGGCCGAGGGAGTGGCACAGATACGCAGTATTTT
-	TRBV6-5	few	TRBJ1-6	CASRPPQGNSPLHF	TGTGCCAGCAGACCTCCTCAGGGAAATTCACCCCTCCACTTT
TRBD1	TRBV19	-	TRBJ1-2	CASSIRSGTGWDYGYTF	TGTGCCAGTAGTATCAGATCCGGGACAGGGTGGGACTATGGCTACACCTTC
-	TRBV27	-	TRBJ2-2	CASSPRNTGELFF	TGTGCCAGCAGTCCTCGGAACACCGGGGAGCTGTTTTTT
TRBD1	TRBV10-3	-	TRBJ1-4	CAISDPTGGSEKLFF	TGTGCCATCAGTGACCCTACAGGGGGAAGTGAAAAACTGTTTTTT
-	TRBV7-9	once	TRBJ1-2	CASSVDAYGYTF	TGTGCCAGCAGCGTGGACGCATATGGCTACACCTTC
TRBD1	TRBV9	few	TRBJ1-3	CASSEYRGPNESGNTIYF	TGTGCCAGCAGCGAATACAGGGGGCCGAACGAGTCTGGAAACACCATATATTTT
-	TRBV9	-	TRBJ1-5	CASSVGPYNQPQHF	TGTGCCAGCAGCGTAGGGCCTTACAATCAGCCCCAGCATTTT
-	TRBV6-1	-	TRBJ1-6	CASSENRLNGSPLHF	TGTGCCAGCAGTGAAAATAGGCTGAATGGTTCACCCCTCCACTTT
-	TRBV7-8	-	TRBJ1-3	CASSLGGDPGNTIYF	TGTGCCAGCAGCTTAGGAGGGGACCCTGGAAACACCATATATTTT
-	TRBV27	-	TRBJ2-2	CASSFAGTGELFF	TGTGCCAGCAGTTTCGCGGGGACCGGGGAGCTGTTTTTT
-	TRBV6-4	-	TRBJ2-2	CASSGGRTGELFF	TGTGCCAGCAGTGGGGGACGGACCGGGGAGCTGTTTTTT
TRBD2	TRBV30	-	TRBJ2-2	CALPTSGHTGELFF	TGTGCCTTACCGACTAGCGGCCACACCGGGGAGCTGTTTTTT
-	TRBV4-2	-	TRBJ1-1	CASSQDANVGNPEAFF	TGTGCCAGCAGCCAAGACGCGAACGTAGGGAACCCTGAAGCTTTCTTT
-	TRBV7-8	-	TRBJ2-7	CASMAWRDYEQYF	TGTGCCAGCATGGCTTGGAGAGATTACGAGCAGTACTTC
-	TRBV6-6	-	TRBJ1-5	CASRDVQPQHF	TGTGCCAGCCGCGATGTTCAGCCCCAGCATTTT
TRBD2	TRBV2	-	TRBJ2-7	CASRILAGWYEQYF	TGTGCCAGCAGAATCCTAGCGGGGTGGTACGAGCAGTACTTC
-	TRBV9	-	TRBJ1-3	CASSVDPGAFSGNTIYF	TGTGCCAGCAGCGTAGATCCGGGGGCCTTCTCTGGAAACACCATATATTTT
-	TRBV2	-	TRBJ1-5	CASSSEPDQPQHF	TGTGCCAGCAGTTCGGAACCCGATCAGCCCCAGCATTTT
-	TRBV11-2	-	TRBJ2-2	CASSLIAGNTGELFF	TGTGCCAGCAGCTTAATCGCAGGGAACACCGGGGAGCTGTTTTTT
-	TRBV2	-	TRBJ2-2	CASSVESAGELFF	TGTGCCAGCAGTGTGGAGTCAGCCGGGGAGCTGTTTTTT
TRBD1	TRBV18	-	TRBJ1-2	CASSAPGTGGVNYGYTF	TGTGCCAGCTCAGCGCCCGGGACAGGGGGCGTTAACTATGGCTACACCTTC
-	TRBV5-1	once	TRBJ2-5	CASSFQAEETQYF	TGCGCCAGCAGCTTCCAGGCGGAAGAGACCCAGTACTTC
-	TRBV20-1	-	TRBJ2-5	CSAENQETQYF	TGCAGTGCTGAAAACCAAGAGACCCAGTACTTC
-	TRBV18	-	TRBJ1-1	CASSPIGGQGGTEAFF	TGTGCCAGCTCACCAATAGGGGGGCAGGGTGGCACTGAAGCTTTCTTT
-	TRBV9	-	TRBJ2-3	CASSVPSLEQYF	TGTGCCAGCAGCGTACCTAGTCTGGAGCAGTATTTT